This T cell receptor (beta chain) was found in a study of T cells expressing NK-cell markers. Notes on the study in general: In a group of about six donors, dominant NKG2C+ clonotypes represented about 1.0-7.5% of CD8+ T cells.

TCRdb reanalyzed the 5' RACE reads, giving one entry per CDR3 protein sequence and no DNA. This listing includes approximately 420,000 distinct CDR3 sequences. As for this clonotype: Its cognate antigen is unknown.

This CDR3 comprises 15 residues. CDR1 is SNHLY and CDR2 is FYNNEI in the germline V gene. The chain is built from TRBV2 and TRBJ2-3; without DNA, the TCRdb call of TRBD2 cannot be checked. The sequenced sample consisted of blood T cells: a sorted CD56 or NKG2C T cell subset, CD4+ or CD8+ T cells, or bulk PBMC T cells (not recorded which). The origin of this receptor is a woman aged 45-65 years in good health. CDR3 amino acids: CASRPGGDRADTQYF.